Detailed here is one T cell receptor (beta chain). The entry originates in a study of control samples from healthy donors and cancer patients. The CDR3 length is 16 residues. Trimming took 5 bases from V and 3 from J; bases not matched to a gene: 8. The V gene's germline CDR1 is SGHVS and CDR2 FQNEAQ. Produced via immunoSEQ multiplex PCR; TCRdb's table is partial and in-frame only. This table holds roughly 88,000 clones, just over 90% found once. This TCR came from a woman in her 30s in good health. This chain links TRBV7-8 with TRBJ1-5; 9 nucleotides align to TRBD1. Sequences were obtained from blood. CDR3 DNA: TGTGCCAGCAGCCTGGGACAGGGAGGTGTCAATCAGCCCCAGCATTTT. This sequence encodes CASSLGQGGVNQPQHF.